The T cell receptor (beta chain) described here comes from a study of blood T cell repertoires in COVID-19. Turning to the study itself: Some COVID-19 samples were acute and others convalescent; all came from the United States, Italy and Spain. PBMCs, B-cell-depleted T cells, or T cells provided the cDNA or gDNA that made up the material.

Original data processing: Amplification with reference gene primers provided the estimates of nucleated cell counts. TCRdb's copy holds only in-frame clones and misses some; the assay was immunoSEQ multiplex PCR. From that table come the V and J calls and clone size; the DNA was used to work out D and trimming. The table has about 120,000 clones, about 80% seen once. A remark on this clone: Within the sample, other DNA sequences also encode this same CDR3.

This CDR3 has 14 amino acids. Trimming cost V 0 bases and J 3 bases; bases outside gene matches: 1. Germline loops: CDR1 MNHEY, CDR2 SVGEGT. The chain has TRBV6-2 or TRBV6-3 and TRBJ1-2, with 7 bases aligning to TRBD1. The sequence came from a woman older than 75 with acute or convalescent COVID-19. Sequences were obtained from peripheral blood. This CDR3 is CASSYSTGYYGYTF. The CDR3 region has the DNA TGTGCCAGCAGTTACTCGACAGGGTACTATGGCTACACCTTC.